This is a list of T cell receptor beta chains from one sample in a study of T-cell reconstitution after alpha-beta-depleted transplantation in children. TCRdb re-called the PCR reads with MiXCR, one entry per CDR3 protein. The data show around 420,000 distinct CDR3 sequences, with 15% to 20% seen just once and over 25% held by the top ten. Sample: PBMCs, mostly from graft donor cells, taken 360 days after TCRalphabeta/CD19-depleted stem cell transplant. These receptors were taken from a boy under two years old who had a stem cell transplant for Wiskott-Aldrich syndrome, so the T cells may come from the graft donor. The CDR3 runs from the conserved cysteine through the conserved F or W. Each record gives: J gene, clone size, V gene, CDR3 length, D gene, CDR3 protein, CDR3 DNA. D genes are given only for firm matches. Size values are once, few and many counts, or a class for expanded clones, and some rows have none.

>TRBJ2-1|few|TRBV2|14|NA
CASRRAGFYNEQFF
TGTGCCAGCAGGCGAGCGGGCTTCTACAATGAGCAGTTCTTC
>TRBJ2-2|NA|TRBV10-1|16|NA
CASSESLWYNTGELFF
TGCGCCAGCAGTGAGTCGTTATGGTACAACACCGGGGAGCTGTTTTTT
>TRBJ2-2|few|TRBV28|16|NA
CASTALPGTPTGELFF
TGTGCCAGCACTGCCCTTCCGGGTACCCCCACCGGGGAGCTGTTTTTT
>TRBJ2-7|NA|TRBV5-5|14|TRBD1
CASSDRDRWNEQYF
TGTGCCAGCAGCGACCGGGACAGGTGGAACGAGCAGTACTTC
>TRBJ1-2|few|TRBV29-1|12|NA
CSVSDRNYGYTF
TGCAGCGTTTCTGACAGAAACTATGGCTACACCTTC
>TRBJ2-7|few|TRBV4-1|16|NA
CASSQASSRSLYEQYF
TGCGCCAGCAGCCAAGCCTCTAGCCGTTCCCTCTACGAGCAGTACTTC
>TRBJ2-2|NA|TRBV18|18|TRBD2
CASSPGRPSGRDTGELFF
TGTGCCAGCTCACCGGGAAGGCCTAGCGGGCGAGACACCGGGGAGCTGTTTTTT
>TRBJ2-1|few|TRBV28|17|NA
CASSFNLHGGLYNEQFF
TGTGCCAGCAGTTTTAACCTCCACGGGGGGCTTTACAATGAGCAGTTCTTC
>TRBJ2-3|NA|TRBV13|17|TRBD2
CASSLGLGSGGPDTQYF
TGTGCCAGCAGCTTAGGCCTTGGGAGCGGGGGCCCAGATACGCAGTATTTT
>TRBJ2-5|NA|TRBV7-8|17|NA
CASSLWEIGWDQETQYF
TGTGCCAGCAGCTTATGGGAGATCGGTTGGGACCAAGAGACCCAGTACTTC
>TRBJ1-5|NA|TRBV6-2/TRBV6-3|14|NA
CASSSTGLWQPQHF
TGTGCCAGCAGTTCCACTGGACTGTGGCAGCCCCAGCATTTT
>TRBJ2-1|NA|TRBV27|14|NA
CASMFGGTYNEQFF
TGTGCCAGCATGTTTGGGGGGACCTACAATGAGCAGTTCTTC
>TRBJ2-7|NA|TRBV2|14|NA
CASSEDSLIGEQYF
TGTGCCAGCAGTGAAGACAGTCTCATTGGCGAGCAGTACTTC
>TRBJ2-5|NA|TRBV30|14|TRBD2
CAWKTSRRTETQYF
TGTGCCTGGAAGACTAGCCGCAGAACAGAGACCCAGTACTTC
>TRBJ2-5|few|TRBV5-1|18|TRBD2
CASSLAPLETSGQETQYF
TGCGCCAGCAGCTTGGCCCCTCTAGAGACTAGCGGTCAAGAGACCCAGTACTTC
>TRBJ2-1|few|TRBV29-1|14|TRBD2
CSVGGTSGRYEQFF
TGCAGCGTTGGTGGGACTAGCGGGAGGTATGAGCAGTTCTTC
>TRBJ2-7|NA|TRBV20-1|13|NA
CSASRSWTYEQYF
TGCAGTGCCAGTCGATCGTGGACCTACGAGCAGTACTTC
>TRBJ2-1|many|TRBV24-1|14|TRBD2
CATSGLAGLGGQFF
TGTGCCACCAGTGGCCTAGCGGGACTAGGGGGGCAGTTCTTC
>TRBJ2-7|NA|TRBV27|14|TRBD2
CASSFRRRRGEKYF
TGTGCCAGCAGTTTTCGTCGACGTCGGGGGGAAAAGTACTTC
>TRBJ2-2|NA|TRBV6-2/TRBV6-3|16|TRBD2
CASSYPVLADTGELFF
TGTGCCAGCAGTTACCCAGTACTAGCGGACACCGGGGAGCTGTTTTTT
>TRBJ2-3|few|TRBV3-1|16|NA
CASSHPTDGATDTQYF
TGTGCCAGCAGCCACCCGACTGATGGGGCCACAGATACGCAGTATTTT
>TRBJ2-3|many|TRBV12-3/TRBV12-4|13|TRBD2
CASTSRGADTQYF
TGTGCCAGCACCTCCCGGGGGGCAGATACGCAGTATTTT
>TRBJ1-3|few|TRBV4-1|14|TRBD1
CASSLDRVTNTIYF
TGCGCCAGCAGCCTCGACAGGGTGACAAACACCATATATTTT
>TRBJ2-1|few|TRBV29-1|13|NA
CSVGSRGGNEQFF
TGCAGCGTTGGGAGTCGAGGGGGCAATGAGCAGTTCTTC
>TRBJ2-7|NA|TRBV12-3/TRBV12-4|14|TRBD1
CASKRQGAIWEQYF
TGTGCCAGCAAAAGACAGGGGGCCATCTGGGAGCAGTACTTC
>TRBJ2-5|NA|TRBV29-1|15|TRBD1
CSVEGVPGQGLTQYF
TGCAGCGTGGAGGGGGTTCCGGGACAGGGATTGACCCAGTACTTC
>TRBJ2-5|few|TRBV3-1|16|TRBD1
CASSRRDRQLQETQYF
TGTGCCAGCAGCCGACGGGACAGGCAACTTCAAGAGACCCAGTACTTC
>TRBJ2-2|few|TRBV5-1|15|NA
CASSPQGPGTGELFF
TGCGCCAGCAGCCCTCAGGGCCCTGGAACCGGGGAGCTGTTTTTT
>TRBJ1-5|NA|TRBV12-3/TRBV12-4|12|NA
CASSMNNQPQHF
TGTGCCAGCAGTATGAACAATCAGCCCCAGCATTTT
>TRBJ2-7|many|TRBV29-1|11|NA
CSVEQGYEQYF
TGCAGCGTTGAACAGGGTTACGAGCAGTACTTC
>TRBJ2-1|NA|TRBV21-1|16|NA
CASSNPKRGGNNEQFF
TGTGCCAGCAGCAACCCTAAGCGGGGGGGAAACAATGAGCAGTTCTTC
>TRBJ2-7|few|TRBV9|14|NA
CASSPRGHHYEQYF
TGTGCCAGCAGTCCAAGGGGACACCACTACGAGCAGTACTTC
>TRBJ1-2|NA|TRBV12-3/TRBV12-4|11|NA
CASSRSYGYTF
TGTGCCAGCAGCAGGTCCTATGGCTACACCTTC
>TRBJ1-2|NA|TRBV12-3/TRBV12-4|17|NA
CASSLVSVLGGGDGYTF
TGTGCCAGCAGTTTAGTTTCAGTTTTGGGGGGCGGGGATGGCTACACCTTC
>TRBJ1-1|NA|TRBV7-2|17|TRBD1
CASSFLGQGVLNTEAFF
TGTGCCAGCAGCTTCCTGGGACAGGGGGTCTTGAACACTGAAGCTTTCTTT
>TRBJ2-5|NA|TRBV6-5|15|TRBD1
CASSYTGQGGETQYF
TGTGCCAGCAGTTACACGGGACAGGGCGGAGAGACCCAGTACTTC
>TRBJ2-1|NA|TRBV7-8|19|TRBD2
CASSLVRGGLKERYNEQFF
TGTGCCAGCAGCTTAGTGCGGGGGGGCTTGAAGGAGAGGTACAATGAGCAGTTCTTC
>TRBJ2-1|few|TRBV5-1|15|TRBD2
CASSFRTRSDNEQFF
TGCGCCAGCAGCTTCAGGACTAGGAGTGACAATGAGCAGTTCTTC
>TRBJ2-5|many|TRBV7-9|15|TRBD1
CASSLVGTGQETQYF
TGTGCCAGCAGCTTAGTGGGGACAGGGCAAGAGACCCAGTACTTC
>TRBJ2-1|few|TRBV18|13|TRBD1
CASSPGQGMEQFF
TGTGCCAGCTCACCGGGACAGGGGATGGAGCAGTTCTTC
>TRBJ2-7|many|TRBV5-1|15|TRBD1
CASSSPGQTSYEQYF
TGCGCCAGCAGCTCGCCGGGACAGACATCCTACGAGCAGTACTTC
>TRBJ1-2|NA|TRBV28|12|TRBD1
CASGSPGQKIHF
TGTGCCAGCGGCTCACCGGGACAGAAAATTCACTTC
>TRBJ1-5|NA|TRBV28|15|NA
CASSFSGDLNQPQHF
TGTGCCAGCAGTTTTTCAGGGGACCTTAATCAGCCCCAGCATTTT
>TRBJ2-7|NA|TRBV15|12|TRBD2
CATSRAQLAVGF
TGTGCCACCAGCAGGGCCCAACTAGCGGTGGGCTTC
>TRBJ2-5|NA|TRBV2|14|TRBD1
CASSIDRGQETQYF
TGTGCCAGCAGTATCGACAGGGGACAAGAGACCCAGTACTTC
>TRBJ2-7|few|TRBV20-1|15|TRBD1
CSARDESTGTYEQYF
TGCAGTGCTAGAGATGAGTCGACAGGGACCTACGAGCAGTACTTC
>TRBJ2-3|NA|TRBV27|13|TRBD2
CATRLAGRDTQYF
TGTGCCACCAGACTAGCGGGAAGAGATACGCAGTATTTT
>TRBJ1-5|many|TRBV12-3/TRBV12-4|16|NA
CASSSRHLSSNQPQHF
TGTGCCAGCAGTTCCCGCCACCTGAGCAGCAATCAGCCCCAGCATTTT
>TRBJ2-7|NA|TRBV20-1|13|NA
CSARELGPIEQYF
TGCAGTGCTAGAGAGCTGGGGCCCATCGAGCAGTACTTC
>TRBJ2-7|NA|TRBV3-1|16|TRBD2
CASSPGGSGRAYEQYF
TGTGCCAGCAGCCCAGGCGGAAGCGGGAGGGCCTACGAGCAGTACTTC
>TRBJ2-1|NA|TRBV7-2|17|NA
CASSLSYSGLPLDEQFF
TGTGCCAGCAGCTTATCGTATTCTGGACTACCCCTCGATGAGCAGTTCTTC
>TRBJ2-5|few|TRBV12-3/TRBV12-4|14|NA
CASSPEGRRETQYF
TGTGCCAGCAGCCCCGAGGGGAGGAGAGAGACCCAGTACTTC
>TRBJ2-3|few|TRBV5-1|13|NA
CASCGQDTDTQYF
TGCGCCAGCTGCGGGCAGGACACAGATACGCAGTATTTT
>TRBJ1-5|NA|TRBV28|15|NA
CASGSGPVSNQPQHF
TGTGCCAGCGGCTCAGGGCCGGTTAGCAATCAGCCCCAGCATTTT
>TRBJ2-1|NA|TRBV20-1|13|NA
CSASKGFNNEQFF
TGCAGTGCTAGTAAGGGTTTTAACAATGAGCAGTTCTTC